This T cell receptor beta chain came from a study of early stage breast cancer tumors. Study details: ER+/PR+/HER2- status applied to about 75% of the 16 invasive breast tumors. About eight ER+/PR+/HER2- tumors were invasive ductal; a few were invasive lobular.

Study-wide points: Compared with adjacent normal breast, tumors showed about 2.5-fold denser, more clonal T cells.

Normal breast often needed roughly 90-300 mg of tissue for enough DNA. Remarks on this clone: Its specificity is unknown.

Some clones are missing from TCRdb's copy, which holds only in-frame ones; the method was immunoSEQ multiplex PCR. Of roughly 10,000 clones listed, about two thirds are singletons. Germline CDR1 SGHVS, CDR2 FQNEAQ. The CDR3 length is 15 residues. With 3 bases removed from V and 4 bases from J, the gap between germline ends came to 15 bases. The sample consisted of normal breast tissue next to the tumor. The rearrangement links TRBV7-8 to TRBJ1-1; D unresolved. This TCR came from a person in their 60s with breast cancer. The CDR3: CASSLEGKIRTEAFF. The DNA for the CDR3 is TGTGCCAGCAGCTTGGAGGGAAAGATACGCACTGAAGCTTTCTTT. The full variable domain, with the rest looked up from reference TRBV7-8 and TRBJ1-1, is GAGVSQSPRYKVAKRGQDVALRCDPISGHVSLFWYQQALGQGPEFLTYFQNEAQLDKSGLPSDRFFAERPEGSVSTLKIQRTQQEDSAVYLCASSLEGKIRTEAFFGQGTRLTVV.